A single TCR beta chain is shown here with its context. This clone's antigen is unknown. Base-call qualities are not available, and no considerably larger clone is one nucleotide away. V is pared back by 5 bases and J by 5 bases, with 18 bases lying between the germline termini. The CDR3 spans 15 residues, from the cysteine through the phenylalanine. Only the CDR3 part of the read is kept: 45 bases, read in frame from the first base. CDR1 and CDR2 are drawn from the germline V gene (reference sequence): MNHEY, SMNVEV. The library relied on the immunoSEQ multiplex PCR assay. The multiplex PCR relied on a mix of 60 forward primers for TCR Vbeta segments and 13 reverse primers for TCR Jbeta segments. The CDR3 region of rearranged TCR beta genes was amplified from genomic DNA by a multiplex PCR assay. Amplified TCR beta libraries were sequenced as 87-base-pair reads on the Illumina HiSeq System. The authors' analysis ran thus. Across the roughly 670 repertoires, a later analysis counted 80 million or so unique TCR beta chains, roughly 11 million of which were shared by at least two donors. Raw reads were error-corrected and collapsed into unique sequences with a nearest-neighbor algorithm that merged closely related sequences to remove PCR and sequencing errors. CDR3 sequences were aligned to IMGT reference sequences to assign V, D and J gene segments. For a sequence to be retained, a match of at least six nucleotides to both a V gene segment and a J gene segment was required. Rearrangements were called productive when the CDR3 lacked stop codons and stayed in frame with V and J; all others were non-productive. Following IMGT convention, CDR3 was defined as the stretch from the second conserved V-encoded cysteine to the conserved J-encoded phenylalanine. The earlier analysis of 500 to 600 of the donors excluded sequences that lacked an unambiguous match to a single V gene segment. In an earlier analysis of a few hundred of the donors, V segments were called functional above 56.7% productive rearrangements and were called segregating when the between-donor standard deviation exceeded 5%. A statistical classification framework was built to diagnose cytomegalovirus status from the catalog of TCR beta chain sequences. In a later analysis, TCR nucleotide sequences were compared against IMGT/GENE-DB human TR gene sequences so that V and J genes could be assigned. A later analysis assigned CDR3 sequences and most-parsimonious VDJ recombination scenarios with the TCRdist pipeline. In a later analysis, each TCR beta chain was defined by its CDR3 amino acid sequence together with its V-gene family, and reads lacking a unique V-gene family were excluded. In a later analysis, 500 to 650 highly shared, low-generation-probability nucleotide sequences were removed to address suspected cross-contamination and a sequencing artifact. In a later analysis, a clonal expansion index for each public chain was calculated from normalized within-repertoire ranks of inferred template counts. In a later analysis, generation probabilities were computed using a VDJ recombination model fitted to out-of-frame rearrangements, and the results were checked against IGoR. Hypergeometric tests were used in a later analysis to score TCR-TCR, TCR-HLA and TCR-CMV co-occurrence, with a repertoire-size bias correction applied to the TCR pairs. A later analysis estimated false discovery rates by permuting HLA or CMV assignments 20 times. A later analysis grouped co-occurring TCRs with DBSCAN, adding TCRdist sequence similarity when clustering within HLA-allele-positive subsets. Co-occurrence clustering excluded repertoires with fewer than 30,000 or more than 120,000 public chains, plus five with anomalous nucleotide sharing. The table was pulled from immuneACCESS by TCRdb, which kept in-frame rearrangements only. Such tables lose some clones; where checked, under half of the loss comes from unresolved V genes, and the rest has no known cause. From that table come the V and J calls and clone size; the DNA was used to work out D and trimming. This sample comprises roughly 120,000 clones, about four fifths of them detected only once. The ten top clones hold around 1.5% of the sample.

The data originate from a study of cytomegalovirus exposure and HLA in healthy donors (dated by TCRdb to 2016 to 2017). As for the study more broadly: An earlier analysis of roughly 500 of the donors reported under 300 Gb of sequence data and 95 million to 130 million unique TCR beta sequences obtained from about 200 million T cells. A later genetic analysis took genome-wide SNP genotypes for about 60% of the roughly 670 donors and used that subset as a discovery cohort. Alongside the repertoire data, information on donor age, sex, ethnicity and CMV serostatus was compiled. An early release that covered around 590 HLA-typed donors contained around 300 gigabases of sequencing data and tens of millions of unique TCR sequences. Class I and class II HLA loci were covered by the typing at four-digit resolution. The T cell repertoires of about 700 subjects were profiled by immunosequencing and related to cytomegalovirus serostatus. Every discovery cohort repertoire had been produced on one sequencing platform. To predict cytomegalovirus infection status, the study brought together high-throughput TCR immunosequencing, statistical association of individual TCRs with disease status, and machine learning. Several DR-DQ haplotypes were handled as single units for association and clustering because linkage in the cohort was strong. A later analysis re-examined previously published TCR beta repertoires from about 700 donors and added high-resolution HLA genotyping to investigate patterns of TCR occurrence. The study aimed to test whether signatures of past pathogen exposure could be identified by cataloging public T cell receptors. Besides the first cohort of some 670 subjects, a separate validation cohort made up of 120 or so different subjects was used. The later analysis used no new phenotypic data to find candidate immune exposures, relying instead on TCR beta sequences and their occurrence across donors. In an earlier analysis of 500 to 650 of the donors, high-throughput TCR beta sequencing was used to judge whether each TCR beta V gene segment behaved as functional or pseudogenic. Among 300 to 450 genotyped donors of the cohort, an average of approximately 240,000 unique TCR beta nucleotide sequences were sequenced per donor, roughly a sixth of them non-productive. Of the approximately 400 genotyped donors, over 65% fell in the genetic ancestry cluster associated with self-reported Caucasian donors. Typing coverage varied by locus: about 629-630 donors for A, B, C, DRB1 and DQB1; about 520 for DQA1; nearly 610 for DPA1; about 450 for DPB1. Overall results and qualifications from the work: Because HLA typing was unavailable for some donors at each locus, only the typed subset was used in association tests. About 15 rarely observed V segments, including chromosome 9 orphons, were excluded from the earlier analysis of some 590 of the donors because counts were too low. Several of the top co-occurrence clusters appeared to be linked to parvovirus B19, influenza, CMV and Epstein-Barr virus, according to a later analysis. Sequencing depth was assumed to be roughly uniform across donors in the presence/absence analyses, though that assumption may not hold. A later analysis associated about 17,000 TCR beta sequences with specific HLA alleles at a false discovery rate of 0.05. A later analysis found that HLA-associated TCR beta chains were more clonally expanded and had lower generation probabilities than equally common non-associated chains. Some IMGT-functional V segments, including TRBV6-2 and TRBV6-3, could not be distinguished by the 87-base-pair reads and were therefore excluded. A few of the identified cytomegalovirus-associated TCR beta chains were confirmed in vitro to be specific for cytomegalovirus antigens. A further reported finding was that TCR beta sequences accurately predicted the HLA-A and HLA-B alleles for most subjects in the first cohort. Across donors, most TCR sequences were observed very rarely, whereas some public TCRs were present in many individuals. A total of some 180 TCR beta chains were listed by the study as associated with cytomegalovirus. In a later analysis, the rate of TCR association differed among HLA loci, with DRB1 alleles having the most associated TCRs and HLA-C alleles having the fewest. An earlier analysis of 587 of the donors showed that most TCR beta V segments appeared in productive rearrangements either about 90% or about 30% of the time, which broadly matched IMGT annotations. CMV serostatus was the only immune exposure information available for the cohort. This cohort had only TCR beta chains sequenced, and the lack of alpha or paired-chain data limited which features could be detected. In both the original and validation cohorts, the classifier was reported to diagnose cytomegalovirus status with high specificity and sensitivity. In a later analysis, most CMV-associated TCR beta chains were found to appear HLA-restricted, with HLA associations seemingly driven largely by CMV exposure. A cluster of highly shared sequence variants was judged likely to be a technical artifact of the sequencing pipeline. It was suggested by the authors that the approach could potentially be generalized to other disease states and immunological phenotypes. V-gene and J-gene trimming of TCR beta chains was associated with a missense DCLRE1C variant in a later genetic analysis, and the association was replicated in an independent cohort. In a later genetic analysis, fewer N-insertions in productive TCRs were reported among donors in an Asian-associated ancestry cluster than the 666-donor mean. Strong co-occurrence of HLA alleles, especially DR and DQ, made assigning TCR associations to individual alleles difficult. Linkage disequilibrium might explain the correlated functional status among segregating V segments, but an unknown experimental factor could not be excluded.

The cohort consisted of 600 to 700 healthy bone marrow donors. At the time of sampling, every cohort member was nominally healthy, though immune exposures that went unrecorded were likely present. The donor was CMV seronegative and belonged to the group of 352 seronegative cohort members. Each donor provided a peripheral blood sample, and peripheral blood mononuclear cells were used for TCR beta sequencing. Genomic DNA was extracted from the blood cell samples with the Qiagen DNeasy Blood Extraction Kit. This clonotype was sampled from a woman aged 18-35 years in good health and CMV-seronegative. The source material was PBMCs. This chain is built from TRBV27 and TRBJ1-1, and possibly TRBD1, on 6 matching bases. Read as DNA, the sequence is TGTGCCAGCAGTAAAATGCAGGGGATTGGAACTGAAGCTTTCTTT. Translated, it reads CASSKMQGIGTEAFF.